These 32 T cell receptor beta chains came from one sample sequenced in a study of shared clonotypes between healthy human individuals. CD45RO-negative cells were positively selected for CCR7, leaving out terminally differentiated effector memory CD45RA+ cells. Clones were sequenced by immunoSEQ multiplex PCR, and TCRdb holds only the in-frame ones, with some missing. Of 750,000 to 1,000,000 clones in the sample, roughly 92% were seen once. The sample was naive CD8+ T cells sorted from blood. Source of these receptors: a man between 25 and 39 years old in good health.

This chain connects TRBV13 to TRBJ2-3; D unclear. With 5 bases removed from V and 4 bases from J, the gap between germline ends came to 10 bases. This CDR3 has 13 residues. Germline loops: CDR1 PRHDT, CDR2 FYEKMQ (reference sequence). The DNA of the CDR3 is TGTGCCAGCAGCGCCGACCCGGCAGATACGCAGTATTTT. Amino acids: CASSADPADTQYF.

The J gene is TRBJ1-1, the V gene TRBV7-6; D is unresolved. Trimming left V 5 bases short and J 1 base short, with 14 bases between. From germline, CDR1 is SGHVS and CDR2 FNYEAQ. This CDR3 region has 15 residues. DNA of the CDR3: TGTGCCAGCAGCGCACCCGCAGCCCAGAACACTGAAGCTTTCTTT. This translates into CASSAPAAQNTEAFF.

This clone appeared once. This sequence joins TRBV5-1 and TRBJ1-2; maybe TRBD1 (5 bases). The germline V gene encodes CDR1 SGHRS and CDR2 YFSETQ. Trimming shortened V by 4 bases and J by 7 bases, and 17 bases separated the two germline ends. The CDR3 sequence is 14 residues long. The CDR3 nucleotides are TGCGCCAGCAGCCCAGGTGTGTCAGGGTTTGGCTACACCTTC. It translates to CASSPGVSGFGYTF.

The chain recombines TRBV4-1 with TRBJ2-7, with D tentatively TRBD1 (5 bases). Trimming took off 0 bases at V and 5 bases at J, with 14 bases between the two ends. This CDR3 is built from 15 residues. Germline assignment: CDR1 MGHRA and CDR2 YSYEKL. CDR3 DNA sequence: TGCGCCAGCAGCCAAGACGTCCCCGCAGGGAACGAGCAGTACTTC. Translated, it gives CASSQDVPAGNEQYF.

V gene TRBV6-6 combines with J gene TRBJ2-2, with 7 bases matching TRBD1. The germline V gene has CDR1 MNHNY and CDR2 SVGAGI (reference sequence). This CDR3 contains 16 residues. Trimming took 6 bases from V and 0 from J; bases not matched to a gene: 7. CDR3: CASRDPGQPNTGELFF. The DNA for the CDR3 is TGTGCCAGCAGAGACCCGGGACAGCCGAACACCGGGGAGCTGTTTTTT.

J is TRBJ2-7 and V is TRBV4-1; 8 bases line up with TRBD2. The CDR3 totals 18 residues. In germline, CDR1 is MGHRA, CDR2 YSYEKL. The V gene end was trimmed by 3 bases and the J gene end by 3 bases; junction bases not matched to a gene: 16. Here the CDR3 reads CASSQGTLGREVDYEQYF. DNA for the CDR3: TGCGCCAGCAGCCAGGGGACTCTGGGGCGGGAGGTCGACTACGAGCAGTACTTC.

The chain joins TRBV11-2 to TRBJ1-5; 8 bases fit TRBD1. CDR3 length equals 15 residues. Germline CDR1 reads SGHAT; CDR2 reads FQNNGV. With 5 bases clipped from V and 0 bases from J, the junction kept 3 bases outside the gene matches. In DNA, the CDR3 is TGTGCCAGCAGCCGGACAGGGTCTAGCAATCAGCCCCAGCATTTT. Residues: CASSRTGSSNQPQHF.

This sequence joins TRBV7-6 and TRBJ2-3; TRBD2 matches 9 bases. V dropped 3 bases and J dropped 5; count of bases not matched to a gene: 3. This CDR3 region has 14 residues. CDR1 is SGHVS and CDR2 is FNYEAQ in the germline V gene. In DNA form, the CDR3 reads TGTGCCAGCAGCTTTTCACTAGCGGGAGATACGCAGTATTTT. It is translated as CASSFSLAGDTQYF.

This chain joins TRBV27 and TRBJ2-5; weak D call: TRBD1 (5 bases). V was clipped by 5 bases and J by 1 base, with 8 bases between them. Germline assignment: CDR1 MNHEY and CDR2 SMNVEV (reference sequence). The CDR3 runs to 13 residues. The CDR3 protein is CASSGAFQETQYF. The CDR3 DNA is TGTGCCAGCAGTGGGGCCTTCCAAGAGACCCAGTACTTC.

To note about this clone: Other DNA sequences in this sample translate to the same CDR3. The CDR3 DNA is TGTGCCAGCAGCCCCAGGACAACCGGCTACACCTTC. Its translation: CASSPRTTGYTF. This sequence joins TRBV7-2 and TRBJ1-2; the D gene is possibly TRBD1 (5 bases). The CDR3 runs 12 residues. Germline V gives CDR1 SGHTA, CDR2 FQGNSA. The V gene lost 5 bases and the J gene lost 8 bases, with 12 bases spanning the gap. The whole variable domain, remainder taken from reference TRBV7-2 and TRBJ1-2, is GAGVSQSPSNKVTEKGKDVELRCDPISGHTALYWYRQSLGQGLEFLIYFQGNSAPDKSGLPSDRFSAERTGGSVSTLTIQRTQQEDSAVYLCASSPRTTGYTFGSGTRLTVV.

This clone has just one count. The V and J genes are TRBV27 and TRBJ2-2, with D perhaps given as TRBD1 or TRBD2 (5 bases each). The CDR3 contains 14 residues. Looked up from germline, CDR1 is MNHEY and CDR2 is SMNVEV (reference sequence). With 10 bases removed from V and 2 bases from J, the gap between germline ends came to 14 bases. CDR3 DNA sequence: TGTGCCACCTCCGGGACCGCAAACACCGGGGAGCTGTTTTTT. Its protein product is CATSGTANTGELFF.

This clone was recorded a few times. Other DNA sequences of this sample code for an identical CDR3. V usage is TRBV5-4 and J usage is TRBJ2-7; no firm D call. The V end lost 3 bases, the J end lost 0 bases, and 10 bases lay between the germline ends. This CDR3 spans 14 amino acids. Germline V gene lookup returns CDR1 SGHNT and CDR2 YYREEE (reference sequence). The CDR3 DNA is TGTGCCAGCAGCTCTCACGGTTCCTCCTACGAGCAGTACTTC. Amino acid sequence: CASSSHGSSYEQYF.

The chain joins TRBV6-1 to TRBJ2-7, with D unresolved. V was trimmed by 0 bases and J by 2 bases, leaving 14 bases between them. The germline gives CDR1 MNHNS, CDR2 SASEGT. The length of the CDR3 is 16 residues. CDR3 residues: CASSEATAFGTYEQYF. The CDR3 DNA reads as TGTGCCAGCAGTGAAGCGACGGCCTTCGGTACCTACGAGCAGTACTTC.

The rearrangement links TRBV10-3 to TRBJ1-2; 9 bases match TRBD1. The CDR3 consists of 14 residues. Germline V gives CDR1 ENHRY, CDR2 SYGVKD. Unmatched junction bases numbered 9, after V lost 10 bases and J lost 3 bases. CDR3: CATHEGTGYYGYTF. DNA of the CDR3: TGTGCCACGCACGAAGGGACAGGGTACTATGGCTACACCTTC.

Only one count was recorded for this clone. This chain links TRBV27 with TRBJ2-1; 7 bases map to TRBD1. The CDR3 spans 12 residues. Germline CDR1 reads MNHEY; CDR2 reads SMNVEV (reference sequence). V shed 8 bases and J 7 bases; nucleotides not matched to a gene: 5. CDR3 residues: CASEGQKNEQFF. The CDR3 nucleotides read TGTGCCAGCGAGGGACAGAAGAATGAGCAGTTCTTC.

The V gene is TRBV28, the J gene TRBJ2-3; no clear D. Trimming left V 5 bases short and J 2 bases short, with 5 bases between. Germline loops: CDR1 MDHEN, CDR2 SYDVKM. This CDR3 comprises 12 residues. CDR3: CASSRLTDTQYF. CDR3 DNA: TGTGCCAGCAGTCGGCTCACAGATACGCAGTATTTT.

This sequence joins TRBV6-1 and TRBJ1-2, with TRBD1 as a possible D gene (5 bases). Germline V gene data show CDR1 as MNHNS and CDR2 as SASEGT. The CDR3 covers 14 residues. The V gene lost 2 bases and the J gene lost 8 bases, with 15 bases spanning the gap. CDR3 in amino acids: CASSEPPGTGGYTF. The CDR3 nucleotides are TGTGCCAGCAGTGAACCCCCCGGGACGGGGGGCTACACCTTC.

For this clone: The sample holds other DNA sequences that translate to the same CDR3. The chain joins TRBV5-6 to TRBJ2-3; D remains unclear. This CDR3 is 12 amino acids long. The ends were cut back, 1 base at V and 4 bases at J, with 4 bases in the middle. In germline, CDR1 is SGHDT, CDR2 YYEEEE. The CDR3: CASSLLADTQYF. Written as DNA, the CDR3 is TGTGCCAGCAGCTTGTTGGCAGATACGCAGTATTTT.

J is TRBJ2-5 and V is TRBV19; no definite D call. The V gene lost 7 bases and the J gene lost 4 bases, with 13 bases spanning the gap. CDR3 size: 13 residues. Germline CDR1 LNHDA, CDR2 SQIVND (reference sequence). The CDR3 DNA reads TGTGCCAGTAATCAATGGCCCGGAGAGACCCAGTACTTC. Translation gives CASNQWPGETQYF.

The chain couples TRBV5-8 to TRBJ1-1; 8 bases map to TRBD1. The CDR3 runs to 12 residues. Per germline, CDR1 SGHTS and CDR2 YDEGEE. V shed 4 bases and J 6 bases; nucleotides not matched to a gene: 2. The CDR3 nucleotides read TGTGCCAGCAGCCCGACAGGGGCTGAAGCTTTCTTT. Amino acids: CASSPTGAEAFF. The variable domain in full, with the rest retrieved from reference TRBV5-8 and TRBJ1-1, is EAGVTQSPTHLIKTRGQQATLRCSPISGHTSVYWYQQALGLGLQFLLWYDEGEERNRGNFPPRFSGRQFPNYSSELNVNALELEDSALYLCASSPTGAEAFFGQGTRLTVV.

V and J are TRBV6-1 and TRBJ2-7, with D uncertain. The germline gives CDR1 MNHNS, CDR2 SASEGT. V dropped 6 bases and J dropped 3 bases, with 9 bases sitting between them. The CDR3 consists of 12 residues. CDR3 region: CASSQPSYEQYF. In DNA form, the CDR3 reads TGTGCCAGCAGCCAGCCGAGCTACGAGCAGTACTTC.

The chain employs TRBV19 and TRBJ2-2, with D hard to call. The V gene lost 7 bases and the J gene lost 1 base, with 10 bases spanning the gap. The CDR3 spans 14 residues. CDR1 LNHDA and CDR2 SQIVND come from the germline V gene (reference sequence). The CDR3 protein is CASTPWGNTGELFF. CDR3 coding DNA: TGTGCCAGTACCCCGTGGGGGAACACCGGGGAGCTGTTTTTT.

The V gene is TRBV27, the J gene TRBJ2-7; maybe TRBD1 (6 bases). Trimming cost V 5 bases and J 2 bases, with 16 bases left between them. This CDR3 has 15 amino acids. The germline V gene has CDR1 MNHEY and CDR2 SMNVEV (reference sequence). This chain's CDR3 is CASSPVGAAAYEQYF. The CDR3 coding sequence is TGTGCCAGCAGTCCCGTGGGGGCAGCGGCCTACGAGCAGTACTTC.

V gene TRBV27 combines with J gene TRBJ1-2; D is ambiguous. This CDR3 is 13 amino acids long. The germline CDR1 and CDR2 sequences are MNHEY and SMNVEV (reference sequence). V was clipped by 3 bases and J by 6 bases, with 11 bases between them. CDR3 loop: CASSLGAFDGYTF. CDR3 sequence (DNA): TGTGCCAGCAGTTTGGGTGCCTTTGATGGCTACACCTTC.

This chain connects TRBV4-1 to TRBJ2-4; D is unresolved. V was cut by 2 bases and J by 5 bases, with 7 bases left in between. The CDR3 length is 13 residues. Germline CDR1 reads MGHRA; CDR2 reads YSYEKL. CDR3 sequence reads: CASSQITENIQYF. CDR3 bases: TGCGCCAGCAGCCAAATAACGGAAAACATTCAGTACTTC.

A word on this clone: Other DNA sequences in this sample translate to the same CDR3. This chain joins TRBV19 and TRBJ2-3; no firm D call. The V gene lost 2 bases and the J gene lost 1 base, with 4 bases spanning the gap. The CDR3 covers 13 residues. Germline V CDR1 and CDR2: LNHDA, SQIVND (reference sequence). The CDR3 DNA sequence: TGTGCCAGTAGTATAATGGGCACAGATACGCAGTATTTT. It codes for CASSIMGTDTQYF.

To note about this clone: One end of the junction is discordant with germline, which a read error may explain. The chain employs TRBV7-9 and TRBJ2-1; D may be TRBD1 or TRBD2 (6 bases each). Germline V gene lookup returns CDR1 SEHNR and CDR2 FQNEAQ (reference sequence). The CDR3 extends over 12 amino acids. This CDR3 is CASSGRDKEQFF. The CDR3 DNA sequence: TGTGCCAGCAGCGGGCGGGACAAGGAGCAGTTCTTC. The full variable domain, its missing parts supplied by reference TRBV7-9 and TRBJ2-1, is DTGVSQNPRHKITKRGQNVTFRCDPISEHNRLYWYRQTLGQGPEFLTYFQNEAQLEKSRLLSDRFSAERPKGSFSTLEIQRTEQGDSAMYLCASSGRDKEQFFGPGTRLTVL.

About this clone: Distinct nucleotide sequences in the sample also encode this CDR3. V gene TRBV7-6 combines with J gene TRBJ2-7; 7 nucleotides agree with TRBD1. The CDR3 spans 14 residues. Trimming cost V 1 base and J 1 base; bases outside gene matches: 1. Germline V gene lookup returns CDR1 SGHVS and CDR2 FNYEAQ. In DNA form, the CDR3 reads TGTGCCAGCAGCTTAGGGGGACAGTCCTACGAGCAGTACTTC. It yields the protein CASSLGGQSYEQYF.

This clone was detected only once. This chain uses TRBV9 with TRBJ2-7; no clear D gene. This CDR3 comprises 11 residues. From germline, CDR1 is SGDLS and CDR2 YYNGEE. Between the trimmed V and J ends, which lost 3 bases and 2 bases, there was a span of 3 bases. The CDR3: CASSDAYEQYF. Here the CDR3 DNA reads TGTGCCAGCAGCGACGCCTACGAGCAGTACTTC.

The sample holds one count of this clone. V and J are TRBV9 and TRBJ1-2; no clear D. V lost 4 bases and J 0 bases, leaving 10 bases between the germline ends. The CDR3 contains 14 residues. Germline V gives CDR1 SGDLS, CDR2 YYNGEE. The CDR3 reads CASSYGDSNYGYTF. Written as DNA, the CDR3 is TGTGCCAGCAGCTATGGGGATTCTAACTATGGCTACACCTTC.

The V and J genes are TRBV7-9 and TRBJ2-3; D is ambiguous. CDR1 is SEHNR and CDR2 is FQNEAQ in the germline V gene (reference sequence). V was shortened by 2 bases and J by 1 base, with 4 bases between the two germline ends. The CDR3 spans 13 residues. The CDR3 region has the DNA TGTGCCAGCAGCTTACTCCGCACAGATACGCAGTATTTT. The encoded protein is CASSLLRTDTQYF.

This chain uses TRBV6-1 with TRBJ2-2; D is possibly TRBD2 (6 bases). The germline gives CDR1 MNHNS, CDR2 SASEGT. Trimming cost V 3 bases and J 4 bases, with 15 bases left between them. This CDR3 is built from 16 residues. CDR3 DNA sequence: TGTGCCAGCAGTGAGTTGAGACTAGTGATCACCGGGGAGCTGTTTTTT. Protein sequence: CASSELRLVITGELFF.